This passage covers 10 T cell receptor beta chains from one sample sequenced in a study of low-dose radiotherapy and immunotherapy resistance in tumors. The time point is: before trial treatment. Primers used for first-strand cDNA, a TRAV- and TRBV-specific set, covered both alpha and beta chains. Over approximately 19 PCR cycles, TCRs were amplified from a constant-region primer and V-primer adapter. TCRdb reanalysed the reads using MiXCR and keeps one entry per CDR3 protein. The table has 55,000 to 70,000 distinct CDR3 sequences, under 30% seen once. The sample consisted of PBMCs, taken before treatment. The receptor source for this set is a male donor with prostate cancer.

This clonotype was counted at least ten times. The chain links TRBV12-3 or TRBV12-4 to TRBJ2-5; D unclear. V was pared by 6 bases and J by 9 bases, with 5 bases between. This CDR3 is 9 amino acids long. The CDR3 region has the DNA TGTGCCAGCAGCCGCCCCCAGTACTTC. Translation gives CASSRPQYF.

This clonotype has a count of ten or more. This chain links TRBV6-6 with TRBJ2-7; 11 positions agree with TRBD2. The CDR3 runs to 18 residues. Germline V lookup: CDR1 MNHNY, CDR2 SVGAGI (reference sequence). With 5 bases clipped from V and 0 bases from J, the junction kept 12 bases outside the gene matches. The CDR3 reads CASSATYPTSGSSYEQYF. The DNA of the CDR3 is TGTGCCAGCAGTGCAACCTATCCTACTAGCGGGAGCTCCTACGAGCAGTACTTC.

This clonotype was picked up many times. The chain recombines TRBV5-5 with TRBJ2-7; no firm D call. Trimming took off 4 bases at V and 2 bases at J, with 10 bases between the two ends. The CDR3 is made up of 13 amino acids. Germline CDR1 SGHKS, CDR2 YYEKEE (reference sequence). In DNA form, the CDR3 reads TGTGCCAGCAGCCTGGCGGAAACCTACGAGCAGTACTTC. Protein: CASSLAETYEQYF.

This clonotype was detected ten times or more. V usage is TRBV4-2 and J usage is TRBJ1-4; 8 bases match TRBD1. Trimming took 0 bases from V and 4 from J; bases not matched to a gene: 1. The CDR3 spans 15 residues. Germline V gene data show CDR1 as LGHNA and CDR2 as YNFKEQ. The DNA for the CDR3 is TGTGCCAGCAGCCAAGAGGGACAGGATAATGAAAAACTGTTTTTT. This codes for CASSQEGQDNEKLFF.

This clonotype turned up a few times. The likely explanation is a read error, given a far larger clone one base away. This CDR3 reads CASSISGGGSNEQYF. Here the CDR3 DNA reads TGTGCCAGCAGTATTAGCGGGGGGGGGAGCAATGAGCAGTACTTC. The chain is built from TRBV2 and TRBJ2-7, with TRBD2 matching 11 bases. With 5 bases clipped from V and 7 bases from J, the junction kept 10 bases outside the gene matches. The CDR3 spans 15 residues. Germline values: CDR1 SNHLY, CDR2 FYNNEI.

This clonotype was detected many times. The chain uses TRBV20-1 and TRBJ2-7; TRBD2 is a possible D gene (6 bases). V lost 2 bases, J lost 1 base, and 9 bases lay in between. Germline CDR1 is DFQATT and CDR2 is SNEGSKA (reference sequence). The CDR3 sequence is 13 residues long. CDR3 DNA: TGCAGTGCTAGAAATAGCGGATCCTACGAGCAGTACTTC. Amino acids: CSARNSGSYEQYF.

This CDR3 is CASSSRGLAGPSSYNEQFF. The CDR3 coding sequence is TGTGCCAGCAGCTCCCGGGGACTAGCGGGACCGAGCTCCTACAATGAGCAGTTCTTC. The chain uses TRBV9 and TRBJ2-1; 13 bases match TRBD2. J lost 0 bases, V lost 4 bases, and 10 bases had no gene match. This CDR3 has 19 amino acids. Germline V CDR1 and CDR2: SGDLS, YYNGEE.

This clonotype has a count of ten or more. The rearrangement uses TRBV3-1 and TRBJ2-4; D call uncertain. V was clipped by 1 base and J by 4 bases, with 5 bases between them. CDR1 and CDR2 (germline): LGHDT, YNNKEL (reference sequence). The CDR3 spans 13 residues. This chain's CDR3 is CASSQGQKNIQYF. The CDR3 coding sequence is TGTGCCAGCAGCCAAGGCCAGAAAAACATTCAGTACTTC. The whole variable domain, filled in from reference TRBV3-1 and TRBJ2-4, reads DTAVSQTPKYLVTQMGNDKSIKCEQNLGHDTMYWYKQDSKKFLKIMFSYNNKELIINETVPNRFSPKSPDKAHLNLHINSLELGDSAVYFCASSQGQKNIQYFGAGTRLSVL.

At least ten counts were recorded for this clonotype. The rearrangement uses TRBV20-1 and TRBJ2-1; TRBD2 agrees at 7 bases. V shed 4 bases and J 5 bases; nucleotides not matched to a gene: 8. The germline V gene encodes CDR1 DFQATT and CDR2 SNEGSKA (reference sequence). The CDR3 length is 14 residues. The CDR3 loop reads CSATRALADNEQFF. The CDR3 DNA follows: TGCAGTGCTACCCGGGCGCTAGCGGACAATGAGCAGTTCTTC.

This clonotype was detected many times. The V and J genes are TRBV7-2 and TRBJ1-2; D not resolved. Germline loops: CDR1 SGHTA, CDR2 FQGNSA. The CDR3 runs to 15 residues. V gave up 1 base and J gave up 2 bases, with 11 bases separating them. CDR3 protein: CASSLGPGLNYGYTF. For the CDR3, the DNA is TGTGCCAGCAGCTTAGGTCCGGGGTTGAACTATGGCTACACCTTC.